The T cell receptor (beta chain) under discussion was sequenced for a study of T cells in Graves' hyperthyroidism and ophthalmopathy. Study-wide results and limits: Ophthalmopathy was distinguished from stable hyperthyroidism by 13 V-J signatures.

Comments on this clonotype: Its antigen remains unidentified.

This CDR3 is built from 13 residues. Germline CDR1 SGHNT, CDR2 YYREEE (reference sequence). Trimming left V 4 bases short and J 10 bases short, with 17 bases between. From RNA transcripts, TCR beta CDR3 regions were amplified. TCR CDR3 regions were first amplified by RT-PCR with HTBI primers. TCRdb ran MiXCR on the multiplex PCR reads and lists one entry per CDR3 protein. The sample contains under 700,000 distinct CDR3 sequences, 46% of which appear only once. The V gene is TRBV5-4, the J gene TRBJ2-5; a weak D match, TRBD2 (5 bases). The sequence was obtained from a woman aged 18-35 years with Graves' hyperthyroidism. Sequencing was performed on peripheral blood or thyroid tissue (not recorded which). The CDR3, as DNA: TGTGCCAGCAGCGTTGGCCACCTACTAGTCCAGTACTTC. Translation: CASSVGHLLVQYF.